Below, 5 T cell receptor beta chains from the same sample are listed, as sequenced in a study of T cell responses to AZD1222 COVID-19 vaccine. The repertoire was sequenced with immunoSEQ multiplex PCR; TCRdb's copy has only in-frame clones and lacks some. The table has about 120,000 clones, about 87% seen once. Material: peripheral blood, obtained on day 0 of AZD1222 vaccination. The receptors come from an adult in good health.

This clone was detected only a few times. CDR3 sequence: CASSSVTGGYTF. The CDR3 coding sequence is TGTGCCAGCAGCTCAGTGACGGGGGGCTACACCTTC. The chain uses TRBV7-2 and TRBJ1-2; D is unresolved. Trimming removed 4 bases from V and 8 bases from J, with 11 bases in between. CDR1 SGHTA and CDR2 FQGNSA come from the germline V gene. This CDR3 region has 12 residues.

The gene calls are TRBV7-2 and TRBJ1-1; TRBD1 matches at 7 bases. CDR3 length equals 16 residues. Looked up from germline, CDR1 is SGHTA and CDR2 is FQGNSA. V shed 0 bases, J shed 5 bases, and the junction held 9 bases outside the gene matches. In DNA, the CDR3 is TGTGCCAGCAGCTTAGCGAGGGCTAGGGGGCAGACTGAAGCTTTCTTT. It encodes CASSLARARGQTEAFF. Combining the CDR3 with reference TRBV7-2 and TRBJ1-1 gives the whole variable domain GAGVSQSPSNKVTEKGKDVELRCDPISGHTALYWYRQSLGQGLEFLIYFQGNSAPDKSGLPSDRFSAERTGGSVSTLTIQRTQQEDSAVYLCASSLARARGQTEAFFGQGTRLTVV.

J is TRBJ2-4 and V is TRBV7-9; D might be TRBD2 (6 bases). The CDR3 is 14 amino acids. CDR1 and CDR2 (germline): SEHNR, FQNEAQ (reference sequence). The ends were cut back, 1 base at V and 6 bases at J, with 10 bases in the middle. CDR3 nucleotides: TGTGCCAGCAGCTTAGGGGGGGATAGAAACATTCAGTACTTC. It codes for CASSLGGDRNIQYF.

V is TRBV19 and J is TRBJ1-6; unclear D gene. V was cut by 6 bases and J by 4 bases, with 7 bases left in between. This CDR3 comprises 13 residues. Germline-derived CDR1 and CDR2 are LNHDA and SQIVND (reference sequence). DNA of the CDR3: TGTGCCAGTAGAATCCGTTATAATTCACCCCTCCACTTT. As protein: CASRIRYNSPLHF. Full variable domain (remainder filled in from reference TRBV19 and TRBJ1-6): DGGITQSPKYLFRKEGQNVTLSCEQNLNHDAMYWYRQDPGQGLRLIYYSQIVNDFQKGDIAEGYSVSREKKESFPLTVTSAQKNPTAFYLCASRIRYNSPLHFGNGTRLTVT.

The chain couples TRBV3-1 (or the pseudogene TRBV3-2) to TRBJ2-2; 15 positions agree with TRBD2. The germline V gene has CDR1 LGHDT and CDR2 YNNKEL (reference sequence). V trimming: 2 bases; J trimming: 4 bases; junction bases outside the gene matches: 11. The length of the CDR3 is 20 residues. CDR3 sequence: CASSQWSGTSGRKGTGELFF. Here the CDR3 DNA reads TGTGCCAGCAGCCAATGGTCCGGGACTAGCGGGAGGAAAGGCACCGGGGAGCTGTTTTTT.